One sample yielded the 17 T cell receptor beta chains listed below, sequenced in a study of CD8 T cells in ankylosing spondylitis. Each CDR3 protein gets one entry after TCRdb re-called the 5' RACE reads with MiXCR. The sample includes 230,000 or so distinct CDR3 sequences, around 25% seen only once; the top ten take around 0.64%. The sample comprised blood, either unsorted or a sorted T cell fraction (not recorded which). These TCRs come from a male donor with ankylosing spondylitis or in good health (not recorded which).

J is TRBJ1-2 and V is TRBV5-5; D is undetermined. The CDR3 runs 13 residues. V gave up 4 bases and J gave up 7 bases, with 14 bases separating them. Germline CDR1 and CDR2: SGHKS and YYEKEE (reference sequence). The CDR3 region has the DNA TGTGCCAGCAGCCACAACCAAGACCGTGGCTACACCTTC. Translation: CASSHNQDRGYTF.

The chain joins TRBV5-6 to TRBJ1-2; D uncertain. With 4 bases removed from V and 10 bases from J, the gap between germline ends came to 20 bases. From germline, CDR1 is SGHDT and CDR2 YYEEEE. The CDR3 is 14 amino acids. The CDR3 reads CASSPYERVYDYTF. The CDR3, as DNA: TGTGCCAGCAGCCCCTATGAAAGGGTTTACGACTACACCTTC.

This sequence joins TRBV6-6 and TRBJ1-2; D is unresolved. This CDR3 has 13 amino acids. V was clipped by 3 bases and J by 2 bases, with 7 bases between them. Germline loops: CDR1 MNHNY, CDR2 SVGAGI (reference sequence). Here the CDR3 reads CASSYDDNYGYTF. CDR3 in DNA: TGTGCCAGCAGTTATGATGACAACTATGGCTACACCTTC.

This clonotype was picked up many times. DNA of the CDR3: TGCAGCGTTGGGAACACCGGGGAGCTGTTTTTT. This gives the protein CSVGNTGELFF. The chain combines TRBV29-1 with TRBJ2-2; D remains unclear. CDR3 length: 11 amino acids. V shed 4 bases and J shed 1 base, with 1 base lying between them. Germline V lookup: CDR1 SQVTM, CDR2 ANQGSEA.

The chain links TRBV4-2 to TRBJ2-7; D is undetermined. The CDR3 runs to 13 residues. CDR1 and CDR2 from the germline V gene are LGHNA and YNFKEQ. Trimming cost V 1 base and J 1 base, with 5 bases left between them. The CDR3 DNA sequence: TGTGCCAGCAGCCAAGTCGGATCCTACGAGCAGTACTTC. Protein product: CASSQVGSYEQYF.

This clonotype was seen more than once but under ten times. This sequence joins TRBV11-2 and TRBJ2-4, with unresolved D. Germline V gives CDR1 SGHAT, CDR2 FQNNGV. V was clipped by 2 bases and J by 1 base, with 15 bases between them. This CDR3 is built from 17 residues. The CDR3 nucleotides are TGTGCCAGCAGCTTATTCGGAGTATTTGGGGCCAAAAACATTCAGTACTTC. Translating it yields CASSLFGVFGAKNIQYF.

This chain joins TRBV7-9 and TRBJ1-2; D gene uncertain. The CDR3 consists of 14 residues. Germline CDR1 is SEHNR and CDR2 is FQNEAQ (reference sequence). The ends were cut back, 1 base at V and 1 base at J, with 7 bases in the middle. CDR3 residues: CASSLETDNYGYTF. For the CDR3, the DNA is TGTGCCAGCAGCTTAGAAACTGATAACTATGGCTACACCTTC. Full variable domain (rest looked up from reference TRBV7-9 and TRBJ1-2): DTGVSQNPRHKITKRGQNVTFRCDPISEHNRLYWYRQTLGQGPEFLTYFQNEAQLEKSRLLSDRFSAERPKGSFSTLEIQRTEQGDSAMYLCASSLETDNYGYTFGSGTRLTVV.

For the CDR3, the DNA is TGTGCCAGCAGTTTGTTGGACAGGGCATCTGGAAACACCATATATTTT. This codes for CASSLLDRASGNTIYF. This chain joins TRBV12-3 or TRBV12-4 and TRBJ1-3; 8 nucleotides agree with TRBD1. The CDR3 extends over 16 amino acids. Trimming at V came to 3 bases and at J to 1 base, leaving 5 bases not matched to a gene.

This clonotype was recorded many times. The rearrangement uses TRBV6-4 and TRBJ2-7, with TRBD1 matching 9 bases. This CDR3 comprises 16 residues. The J segment lost 12 bases and the V segment lost 1 base, leaving 16 bases of the junction unmatched. Germline CDR1 MRHNA, CDR2 SNTAGT. The CDR3 sequence is CASSDFDRDRDKVRYF. The CDR3 DNA reads as TGTGCCAGCAGTGACTTCGACCGGGACAGGGATAAAGTTCGGTACTTC.

The table lists this clonotype with a few counts. The chain is built from TRBV2 and TRBJ1-1; TRBD1 might be the D (6 bases). The germline CDR1 and CDR2 sequences are SNHLY and FYNNEI. This CDR3 has 12 amino acids. Trimming left V 6 bases short and J 8 bases short, with 13 bases between. The CDR3 sequence: CASRGGRQEAFF. CDR3 nucleotides: TGTGCCAGCAGGGGGGGGCGACAGGAAGCTTTCTTT.

The table lists this clonotype with many counts. This CDR3 reads CASSLPAGTNTEAFF. The CDR3 region has the DNA TGTGCCAGCAGTCTACCCGCAGGCACCAACACTGAAGCTTTCTTT. The chain joins TRBV28 to TRBJ1-1, with no clear D. V gave up 5 bases and J gave up 2 bases, with 15 bases separating them. The CDR3 covers 15 residues. The germline gives CDR1 MDHEN, CDR2 SYDVKM.

V and J are TRBV12-3 or TRBV12-4 and TRBJ2-2; possible D gene TRBD2, 6 bases. Trimming removed 5 bases from V and 4 bases from J, with 11 bases in between. This CDR3 is built from 14 residues. This CDR3 reads CASSRFGGTGELFF. CDR3 DNA: TGTGCCAGCAGTCGCTTCGGGGGCACCGGGGAGCTGTTTTTT.

This clonotype was seen more than once but under ten times. This chain joins TRBV12-3 or TRBV12-4 and TRBJ2-5; possible D gene TRBD2, 6 bases. The CDR3 runs 15 residues. V lost 1 base to trimming and J lost 4 bases, with 13 bases between them. CDR3 loop: CASSLGVLGGETQYF. The CDR3 DNA follows: TGTGCCAGCAGTTTAGGGGTGTTGGGGGGAGAGACCCAGTACTTC.

This clonotype appeared a few times. The chain employs TRBV29-1 and TRBJ1-1, with D maybe TRBD1 (5 bases). CDR3 size: 12 residues. CDR1 is SQVTM and CDR2 is ANQGSEA in the germline V gene. V shed 6 bases and J shed 2 bases, with 10 bases lying between them. The CDR3 DNA follows: TGCAGCGTAGGGACGGGCAACACTGAAGCTTTCTTT. Translated, it gives CSVGTGNTEAFF.

This clonotype was picked up many times. The junction shows a germline mismatch at one end, possibly a read error. This chain uses TRBV28 with TRBJ1-2; no clear D gene. The CDR3 has 12 amino acids. Germline CDR1 and CDR2: MDHEN and SYDVKM. CDR3 DNA sequence: TGTGCCAGCAGTATACCCCCGGGCCACAGAGTGTTC. As protein: CASSIPPGHRVF.

This clonotype was seen ten or more times. V and J are TRBV29-1 and TRBJ2-1; TRBD1 matches 10 bases. This CDR3 is built from 16 residues. The germline gives CDR1 SQVTM, CDR2 ANQGSEA. Unmatched junction bases numbered 12, after V lost 7 bases and J lost 3 bases. The chain's CDR3 is CSARTGGGTSYNEQFF. The CDR3 coding sequence is TGCAGCGCACGGACAGGGGGAGGGACTAGCTACAATGAGCAGTTCTTC.

This clonotype was observed at least ten times. The chain is built from TRBV20-1 and TRBJ2-5; no definite D call. Trimming pared 6 bases from V and 4 bases from J, leaving 21 bases between. The CDR3 loop spans 15 amino acids. Germline V lookup: CDR1 DFQATT, CDR2 SNEGSKA (reference sequence). CDR3 region: CSAGSWAETGETQYF. DNA for the CDR3: TGCAGTGCCGGAAGTTGGGCGGAGACGGGAGAGACCCAGTACTTC.